The 7 T cell receptor beta chains presented below share a single source sample, sequenced in a study of brain metastases from non-small cell lung cancer (dated by TCRdb to between 2019 and 2020). The method was the immunoSEQ multiplex PCR assay. What TCRdb holds here is the immuneACCESS table cut down to in-frame rearrangements. Part of the clones is not present; checked against another copy, under half of the missing clones reflect an unresolved V gene, and the others are unexplained. The sample table contains about 1,300 clones; only one count was recorded for 75% to 90% of them. Jointly, the top ten make up 16% of the sample. Sequencing used tumor-adjacent normal tissue. The receptors stem from a donor aged 40 or over with non-small cell lung cancer.

The chain is built from TRBV5-1 and TRBJ2-3, with 13 positions matching TRBD2. Losses at the gene ends were 4 bases for V and 2 bases for J; bases not matched to a gene: 7. CDR3 length: 17 residues. Germline CDR1 SGHRS, CDR2 YFSETQ. CDR3 protein: CASSPGTSGDFTDTQYF. In DNA, the CDR3 is TGCGCCAGCAGCCCGGGGACTAGCGGGGATTTCACAGATACGCAGTATTTT.

This sequence joins TRBV6-5 and TRBJ1-2; 7 positions agree with TRBD1. The CDR3 has 14 amino acids. Germline CDR1 MNHEY, CDR2 SVGAGI. J lost 6 bases, V lost 4 bases, and 8 bases had no gene match. CDR3 amino acids: CASSSKGQLNGYTF. As DNA, the CDR3 is TGTGCCAGCAGTTCTAAGGGACAGTTGAATGGCTACACCTTC.

The rearrangement joins TRBV21-1 to TRBJ1-1; the table names TRBD1, a call not compared with the DNA. TRBV21-1 is shown as a pseudogene. This CDR3 is built from 14 residues. The CDR3 nucleotides read TGTGCCCAGAGGGGGCGGCGAGGGTGGACTGAAGCTTTCTTT. Protein product: CAQRGRRGWTEAFF.

The chain combines TRBV19 with TRBJ1-5; weak D call: TRBD1 (5 bases). The V end lost 9 bases, the J end lost 3 bases, and 9 bases lay between the germline ends. The CDR3 contains 12 residues. In germline, CDR1 is LNHDA, CDR2 SQIVND (reference sequence). The CDR3 region is CASDRPNQPQHF. The DNA of the CDR3 is TGTGCCAGCGACAGACCCAATCAGCCCCAGCATTTT.

This clone was recorded only once. This chain uses TRBV6-4 with TRBJ2-3, with 12 nucleotides matching TRBD2. Losses at the gene ends were 0 bases for V and 6 bases for J; bases not matched to a gene: 1. The germline V gene encodes CDR1 MRHNA and CDR2 SNTAGT. The CDR3 is 15 residues long. In DNA form, the CDR3 reads TGTGCCAGCAGTGACTCTACTAGCGGGGGGGATACGCAGTATTTT. Translation gives CASSDSTSGGDTQYF.

V usage is TRBV6-5 and J usage is TRBJ2-3; D ambiguous. Looked up from germline, CDR1 is MNHEY and CDR2 is SVGAGI. Trimming left V 8 bases short and J 0 bases short, with 12 bases between. The CDR3 loop spans 14 amino acids. CDR3 protein: CASRRYASTDTQYF. CDR3 sequence (DNA): TGTGCCAGCCGACGGTATGCTAGCACAGATACGCAGTATTTT.

This clone was counted only a few times. J is TRBJ2-5 and V is TRBV7-2; the D is unclear. The CDR3 length is 13 residues. The V end was cut by 2 bases, the J end by 4 bases, with 8 bases between. Germline lookup yields CDR1 SGHTA and CDR2 FQGNSA. CDR3 nucleotides: TGTGCCAGCAGCTTACGGAGCAGAGAGACCCAGTACTTC. The encoded protein is CASSLRSRETQYF.